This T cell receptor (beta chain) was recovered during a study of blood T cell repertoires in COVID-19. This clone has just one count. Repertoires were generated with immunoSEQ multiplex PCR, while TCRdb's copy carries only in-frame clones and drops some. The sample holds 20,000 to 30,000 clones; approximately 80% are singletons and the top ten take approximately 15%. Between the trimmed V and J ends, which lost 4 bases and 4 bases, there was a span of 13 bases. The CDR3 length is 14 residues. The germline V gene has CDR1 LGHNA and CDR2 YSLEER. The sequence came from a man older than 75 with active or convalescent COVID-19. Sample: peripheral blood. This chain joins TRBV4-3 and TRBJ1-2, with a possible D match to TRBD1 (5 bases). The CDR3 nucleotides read TGCGCCAGCAGCCCGGGGGGGGTTGGCTATGGCTACACCTTC. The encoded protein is CASSPGGVGYGYTF.